The 13 T cell receptor beta chains reported below all come from one sample, sequenced in a study of cytomegalovirus exposure and HLA in healthy donors. This table comes from immunoSEQ multiplex PCR, and its TCRdb copy is limited to in-frame clones, with some not included. Of fewer than 400,000 clones in the sample, about nine tenths were seen once. The sequencing input was PBMCs. Receptor source: a woman aged 18-35 years in good health and CMV-seronegative.

This sequence joins TRBV28 and TRBJ2-6, with 8 positions matching TRBD1. Germline trimming cut 6 bases from V and 3 bases from J; bases unmatched to any gene: 4. CDR3 length equals 15 residues. CDR1 and CDR2 (germline): MDHEN, SYDVKM. CDR3 loop: CASRLRGLGANVLTF. The DNA for the CDR3 is TGTGCCAGCAGACTCAGGGGGCTTGGGGCCAACGTCCTGACTTTC.

This chain connects TRBV15 to TRBJ2-7; no clear D. With 1 base removed from V and 6 bases from J, the gap between germline ends came to 7 bases. The CDR3 loop spans 12 amino acids. CDR1 is LNHNV and CDR2 is YYDKDF in the germline V gene (reference sequence). CDR3 residues: CATSRAESEQYF. In nucleotides, the CDR3 is TGTGCCACCAGCAGAGCCGAGAGCGAGCAGTACTTC. The full variable domain, with the rest looked up from reference TRBV15 and TRBJ2-7, is DAMVIQNPRYQVTQFGKPVTLSCSQTLNHNVMYWYQQKSSQAPKLLFHYYDKDFNNEADTPDNFQSRRPNTSFCFLDIRSPGLGDTAMYLCATSRAESEQYFGPGTRLTVT.

This chain links TRBV4-3 with TRBJ2-2, with TRBD1 matching over 8 bases. V was pared by 0 bases and J by 7 bases, with 10 bases of the junction left unmatched. The CDR3 is made up of 17 amino acids. Germline V gives CDR1 LGHNA, CDR2 YSLEER. The CDR3 sequence: CASSQDWTGRVDGELFF. CDR3 DNA: TGCGCCAGCAGCCAAGATTGGACAGGGCGGGTCGACGGGGAGCTGTTTTTT.

The rearrangement joins TRBV5-6 to TRBJ1-1; 8 positions match TRBD1. Per the germline V gene, CDR1 is SGHDT and CDR2 is YYEEEE. The CDR3 spans 17 residues. V lost 1 base to trimming and J lost 2 bases; unmatched junction nucleotides: 10. The CDR3 spells CASSLIGRGRVNTEAFF. CDR3 DNA: TGTGCCAGCAGCTTGATTGGCAGGGGGCGCGTTAACACTGAAGCTTTCTTT.

This clone was picked up a small number of times. This chain uses TRBV4-1 with TRBJ2-7, with 12 bases aligning to TRBD2. V was clipped by 3 bases and J by 3 bases; unmatched bases: 3. This CDR3 spans 15 amino acids. Germline CDR1 is MGHRA and CDR2 is YSYEKL. CDR3 DNA: TGCGCCAGCAGCCACCCGACTAGCGGGAGCTACGAGCAGTACTTC. Amino acid sequence: CASSHPTSGSYEQYF.

This sequence joins TRBV15 and TRBJ2-7, with a possible D match to TRBD2 (6 bases). This CDR3 spans 15 amino acids. V shed 5 bases and J shed 2 bases, with 16 bases lying between them. Germline CDR1 is LNHNV and CDR2 is YYDKDF (reference sequence). The CDR3 protein is CATSRDGSNPYEQYF. Written as DNA, the CDR3 is TGTGCCACCAGCCGGGACGGGAGTAACCCCTACGAGCAGTACTTC.

V usage is TRBV18 and J usage is TRBJ2-1; the match to TRBD1 covers 7 bases. CDR1 is KGHSH and CDR2 is LQKENI in the germline V gene. The CDR3 runs to 14 residues. The V and J ends lost 6 bases and 6 bases, in that order; junction bases with no gene match: 8. In DNA, the CDR3 is TGTGCCAGCTCGGGGGACAGCCGATCCAATGAGCAGTTCTTC. It yields the protein CASSGDSRSNEQFF.

The J gene is TRBJ2-7, the V gene TRBV6-5, with 10 bases identical to TRBD2. This CDR3 region has 15 residues. Germline CDR1 MNHEY, CDR2 SVGAGI. V lost 4 bases and J lost 4; bases outside the gene matches: 7. The CDR3 bases are TGTGCCAGCAGTTTCGGACTAGCGGTGGGGTACGAGCAGTACTTC. This codes for CASSFGLAVGYEQYF.

The chain is built from TRBV6-5 and TRBJ2-7; no clear D gene. V lost 6 bases and J 7 bases, leaving 10 bases between the germline ends. Germline V CDR1 and CDR2: MNHEY, SVGAGI. The CDR3 length is 11 residues. CDR3: CASSALGEQYF. CDR3 bases: TGTGCCAGCAGCGCCCTAGGAGAGCAGTACTTC.

V is TRBV7-9 and J is TRBJ2-7; TRBD2 might be the D (6 bases). There are 13 residues in the CDR3. The germline gives CDR1 SEHNR, CDR2 FQNEAQ (reference sequence). V lost 5 bases to trimming and J lost 2 bases, with 10 bases between them. The CDR3 nucleotides are TGTGCCAGCAGCAGGGGAGGCGCCTACGAGCAGTACTTC. Amino acids: CASSRGGAYEQYF.

The rearrangement uses TRBV4-1 and TRBJ2-6; D possibly corresponds to TRBD1 (6 bases). CDR1 and CDR2 (germline): MGHRA, YSYEKL. Trimming took 3 bases from V and 1 from J, leaving 16 bases between them. The CDR3 length is 18 residues. The CDR3 reads CASSHLGQLRSGANVLTF. The CDR3 region has the DNA TGCGCCAGCAGCCACCTAGGACAGCTTAGATCTGGGGCCAACGTCCTGACTTTC.

The V call is TRBV10-3, the J call TRBJ2-7; 7 nucleotides match TRBD2. CDR1 ENHRY and CDR2 SYGVKD come from the germline V gene. The CDR3 has 12 amino acids. After removal of 11 bases from V and 3 bases from J, the junction contained 7 bases not matched to a gene. In nucleotides, the CDR3 is TGTGCCTCGGGGGGAGAAAGCTACGAGCAGTACTTC. This translates into CASGGESYEQYF.

This chain links TRBV6-1 with TRBJ2-5; TRBD2 matches 10 bases. The CDR3 spans 15 residues. The V segment lost 7 bases and the J segment 4 bases; nucleotides outside the gene matches: 9. Germline values: CDR1 MNHNS, CDR2 SASEGT. CDR3 protein: CASKSGRAGRETQYF. The CDR3 bases are TGTGCCAGCAAGAGCGGGAGGGCCGGGCGAGAGACCCAGTACTTC.